This T cell receptor beta chain was found in a study of T cell repertoires in cytomegalovirus infection. At the level of the study: Both recently identified HLA-C-restricted and well-studied HLA-B-restricted CMV epitopes were used in the study. Public TCR beta signatures indicated both CMV infection and matching HLA type.

With respect to this clonotype: Its specificity is unknown.

A single record per CDR3 protein comes from TCRdb applying MiXCR to the reads. The sample includes some 700,000 distinct CDR3 sequences, about 33% seen only once; the top ten take over 15%. The CDR3 has 14 residues. Germline assignment: CDR1 DFQATT and CDR2 SNEGSKA (reference sequence). Trimming removed 1 base from V and 4 bases from J, with 14 bases in between. The clonotype was recovered from a human donor in good health (CMV status not recorded). Some clones in this sample may be carry-over from other donors' samples. This specimen was cultured PBMCs, taken from culture after CMV antigen stimulation. This chain uses TRBV20-1 with TRBJ2-7; D gene uncertain. CDR3 sequence reads: CSARVSWEGYEQYF. CDR3 DNA: TGCAGTGCTAGAGTCTCTTGGGAAGGGTACGAGCAGTACTTC.